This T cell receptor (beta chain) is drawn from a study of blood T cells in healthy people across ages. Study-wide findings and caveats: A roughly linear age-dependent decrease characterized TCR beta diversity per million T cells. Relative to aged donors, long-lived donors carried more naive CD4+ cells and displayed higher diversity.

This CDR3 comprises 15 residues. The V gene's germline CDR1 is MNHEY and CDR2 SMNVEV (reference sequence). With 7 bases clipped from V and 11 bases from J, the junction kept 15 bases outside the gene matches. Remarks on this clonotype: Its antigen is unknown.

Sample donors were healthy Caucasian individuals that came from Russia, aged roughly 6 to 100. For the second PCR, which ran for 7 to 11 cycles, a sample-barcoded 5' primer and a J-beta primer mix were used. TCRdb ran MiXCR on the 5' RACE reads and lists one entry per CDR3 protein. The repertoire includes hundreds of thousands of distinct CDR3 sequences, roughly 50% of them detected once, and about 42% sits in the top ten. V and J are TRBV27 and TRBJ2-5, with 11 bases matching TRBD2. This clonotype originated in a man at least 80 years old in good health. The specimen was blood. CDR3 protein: CASIPSGRTYNEQYF. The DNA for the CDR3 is TGTGCCAGCATCCCTAGCGGGAGGACCTACAATGAGCAGTACTTC.